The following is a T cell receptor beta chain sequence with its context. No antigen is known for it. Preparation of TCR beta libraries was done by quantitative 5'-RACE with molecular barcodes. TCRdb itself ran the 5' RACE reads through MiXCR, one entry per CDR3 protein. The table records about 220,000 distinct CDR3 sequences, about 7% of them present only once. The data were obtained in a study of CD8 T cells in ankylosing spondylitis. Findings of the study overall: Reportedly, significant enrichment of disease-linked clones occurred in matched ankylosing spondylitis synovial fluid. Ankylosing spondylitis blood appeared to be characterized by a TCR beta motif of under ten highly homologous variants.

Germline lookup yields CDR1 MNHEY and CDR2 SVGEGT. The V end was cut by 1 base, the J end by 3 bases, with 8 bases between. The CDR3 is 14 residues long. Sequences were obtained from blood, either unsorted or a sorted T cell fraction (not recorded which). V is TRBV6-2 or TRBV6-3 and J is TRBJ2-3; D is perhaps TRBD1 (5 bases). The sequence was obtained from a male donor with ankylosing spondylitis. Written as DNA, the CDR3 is TGTGCCAGCAGTTACTTGTGGACAACAGATACGCAGTATTTT. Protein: CASSYLWTTDTQYF.